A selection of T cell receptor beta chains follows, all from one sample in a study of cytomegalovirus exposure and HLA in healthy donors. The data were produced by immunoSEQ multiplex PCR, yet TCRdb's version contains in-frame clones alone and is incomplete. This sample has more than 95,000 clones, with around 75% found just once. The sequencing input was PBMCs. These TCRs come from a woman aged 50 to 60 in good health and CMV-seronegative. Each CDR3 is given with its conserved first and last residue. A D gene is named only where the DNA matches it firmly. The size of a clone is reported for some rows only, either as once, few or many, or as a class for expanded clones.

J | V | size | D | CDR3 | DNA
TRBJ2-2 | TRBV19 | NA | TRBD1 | CASSPRDRGNTGELFF | TGTGCCAGTAGTCCCCGGGACAGGGGTAACACCGGGGAGCTGTTTTTT
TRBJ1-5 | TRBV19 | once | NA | CASSRTGSSFSNQPQHF | TGTGCCAGTAGTAGAACCGGGTCCTCATTTAGCAATCAGCCCCAGCATTTT
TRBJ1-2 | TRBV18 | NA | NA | CASSPSGWDYGYTF | TGTGCCAGCTCACCATCAGGGTGGGACTATGGCTACACCTTC
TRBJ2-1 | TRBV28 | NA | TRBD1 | CASLDRGQVEQFF | TGTGCCAGCCTGGACAGGGGACAAGTTGAGCAGTTCTTC
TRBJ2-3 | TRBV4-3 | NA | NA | CASSQEYTDTQYF | TGCGCCAGCAGCCAAGAGTACACAGATACGCAGTATTTT
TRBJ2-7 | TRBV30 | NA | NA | CAWRDSGSSYEQYF | TGTGCCTGGAGGGACAGCGGAAGCTCCTACGAGCAGTACTTC
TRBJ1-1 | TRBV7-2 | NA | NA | CASSLFLPLNTEAFF | TGTGCCAGCAGCTTATTCCTCCCCTTGAACACTGAAGCTTTCTTT
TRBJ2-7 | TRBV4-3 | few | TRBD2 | CASSQDGLAGGYEQYF | TGCGCCAGCAGCCAAGATGGTCTAGCGGGAGGGTACGAGCAGTACTTC
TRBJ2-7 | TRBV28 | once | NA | CASRQSIDEQYF | TGTGCCAGCAGACAGAGTATCGACGAGCAGTACTTC
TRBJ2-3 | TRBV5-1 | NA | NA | CASSLGRETDTQYF | TGCGCCAGCAGCTTGGGACGGGAGACAGATACGCAGTATTTT
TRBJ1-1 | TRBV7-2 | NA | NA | CASSSQMNTEAFF | TGTGCCAGCAGCTCCCAAATGAACACTGAAGCTTTCTTT
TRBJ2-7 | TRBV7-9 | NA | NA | CASGQDSGYEQYF | TGTGCCAGCGGCCAGGACAGTGGATACGAGCAGTACTTC
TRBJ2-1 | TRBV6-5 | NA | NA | CASSTLSVYNEQFF | TGTGCCAGCAGCACCTTGTCGGTTTACAATGAGCAGTTCTTC
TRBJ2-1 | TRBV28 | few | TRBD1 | CASTTPGGTGLNEQFF | TGTGCCAGCACCACTCCCGGTGGGACAGGGTTAAATGAGCAGTTCTTC
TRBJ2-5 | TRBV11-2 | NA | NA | CASSLSGVETQYF | TGTGCCAGCAGCCTCTCGGGAGTGGAGACCCAGTACTTC
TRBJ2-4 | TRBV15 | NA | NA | CATSSYPGSKNIQYF | TGTGCCACCAGCAGTTACCCCGGGAGCAAAAACATTCAGTACTTC
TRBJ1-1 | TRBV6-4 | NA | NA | CASSVSGNTEAFF | TGTGCCAGCAGTGTGTCCGGGAACACTGAAGCTTTCTTT
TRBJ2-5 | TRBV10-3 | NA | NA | CAISESNPAAYSQETQYF | TGTGCCATCAGTGAGTCGAACCCCGCTGCGTACAGTCAAGAGACCCAGTACTTC
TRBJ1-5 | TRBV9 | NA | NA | CASSSLADRPQHF | TGTGCCAGCAGCTCTTTGGCCGATCGCCCCCAGCATTTT
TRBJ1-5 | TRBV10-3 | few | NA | CAISESGDTDQPQHF | TGTGCCATCAGTGAGTCCGGGGACACAGATCAGCCCCAGCATTTT
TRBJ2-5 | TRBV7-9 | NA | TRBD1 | CSSSIGQASQETQYF | TGTTCCAGCAGCATCGGACAGGCCTCCCAAGAGACCCAGTACTTC
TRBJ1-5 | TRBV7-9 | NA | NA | CASSLTNQPQHF | TGTGCCAGCAGCTTAACTAATCAGCCCCAGCATTTT
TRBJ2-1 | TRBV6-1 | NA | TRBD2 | CASSELLQGTSGFYNEQFF | TGTGCCAGCAGTGAATTGTTGCAGGGGACTAGCGGGTTCTACAATGAGCAGTTCTTC
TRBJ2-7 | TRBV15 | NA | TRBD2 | CATSRGNGGGSGDLYEQYF | TGTGCCACCAGCAGGGGGAACGGAGGGGGTAGCGGGGATCTCTACGAGCAGTACTTC
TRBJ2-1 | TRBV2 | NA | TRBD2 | CASRPGLAGVRNEQFF | TGTGCCAGCAGACCAGGACTAGCGGGAGTGCGCAATGAGCAGTTCTTC
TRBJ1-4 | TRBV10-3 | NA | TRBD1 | CAIRPGQGEEKLFF | TGTGCCATCAGGCCAGGACAGGGGGAAGAAAAACTGTTTTTT
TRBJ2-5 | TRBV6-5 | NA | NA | CASSYSLATEETQYF | TGTGCCAGCAGTTACTCGCTAGCGACCGAAGAGACCCAGTACTTC
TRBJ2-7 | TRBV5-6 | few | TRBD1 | CASSPIGTGPYEQYF | TGTGCCAGCAGCCCGATTGGGACAGGACCCTACGAGCAGTACTTC
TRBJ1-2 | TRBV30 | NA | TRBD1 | CACWDSSYGYTF | TGTGCCTGTTGGGACAGTAGTTATGGCTACACCTTC
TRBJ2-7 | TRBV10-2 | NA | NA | CASSESGTSHYEQYF | TGCGCCAGCAGTGAGTCGGGGACTTCTCACTACGAGCAGTACTTC
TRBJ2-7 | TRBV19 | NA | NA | CASSPDVGAYEQYF | TGTGCCAGTAGTCCCGACGTTGGAGCCTACGAGCAGTACTTC
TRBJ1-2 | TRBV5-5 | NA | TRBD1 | CASTPTGNYGYTF | TGTGCCAGCACCCCGACAGGGAACTATGGCTACACCTTC
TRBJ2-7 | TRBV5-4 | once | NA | CASSLVGQLYEQYF | TGTGCCAGCAGCTTGGTTGGACAGCTATACGAGCAGTACTTC
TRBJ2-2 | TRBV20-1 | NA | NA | CSARSRGELFF | TGCAGTGCTAGGAGTCGGGGGGAGCTGTTTTTT
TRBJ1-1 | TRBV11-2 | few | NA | CASSLDWAGQAFF | TGTGCCAGCAGCTTAGACTGGGCGGGACAAGCTTTCTTT
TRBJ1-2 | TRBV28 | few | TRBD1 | CASRTTGEIYGYTF | TGTGCCAGCAGAACCACAGGGGAAATCTATGGCTACACCTTC
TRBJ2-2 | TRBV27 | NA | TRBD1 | CASSPQGVNTGELFF | TGTGCCAGCAGCCCACAGGGGGTCAACACCGGGGAGCTGTTTTTT
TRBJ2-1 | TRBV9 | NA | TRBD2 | CASSVAGTSGSSEQFF | TGTGCCAGCAGCGTAGCAGGGACTAGCGGGAGTTCTGAGCAGTTCTTC
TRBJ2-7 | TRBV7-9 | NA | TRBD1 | CASKGLLGQSPYEQYF | TGTGCCAGCAAAGGTCTCTTGGGACAGAGCCCCTACGAGCAGTACTTC
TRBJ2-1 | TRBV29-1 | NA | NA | CSVLYLRMNEQFF | TGCAGCGTTTTATACCTGCGGATGAATGAGCAGTTCTTC
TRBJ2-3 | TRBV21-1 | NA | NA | CASSKAAGGADTQYF | TGTGCCAGCAGCAAAGCCGCGGGGGGGGCAGATACGCAGTATTTT
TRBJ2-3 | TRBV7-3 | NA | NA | CASSPGYTQYF | TGTGCCAGCAGCCCCGGGTATACGCAGTATTTT
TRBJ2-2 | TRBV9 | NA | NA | CASSVGLTNTGELFF | TGTGCCAGCAGCGTCGGACTAACGAACACCGGGGAGCTGTTTTTT
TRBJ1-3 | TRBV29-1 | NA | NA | CSVKQGDTIYF | TGCAGCGTTAAACAGGGAGACACCATATATTTT
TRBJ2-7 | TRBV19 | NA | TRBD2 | CASSGASGRAYEQYF | TGTGCCAGTAGTGGGGCTAGCGGGAGAGCCTACGAGCAGTACTTC
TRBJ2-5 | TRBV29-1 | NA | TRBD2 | CSVEASGLQETQYF | TGCAGCGTTGAAGCTAGCGGGCTCCAAGAGACCCAGTACTTC
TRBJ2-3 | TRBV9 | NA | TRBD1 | CASSGRQGSDTQYF | TGTGCCAGCAGCGGAAGACAGGGGTCGGATACGCAGTATTTT
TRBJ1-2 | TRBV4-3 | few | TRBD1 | CASSHEHPGTAVYGYTF | TGCGCCAGCAGCCATGAGCATCCCGGGACAGCTGTCTATGGCTACACCTTC
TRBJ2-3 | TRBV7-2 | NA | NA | CASSVGGPSTDTQYF | TGTGCCAGCAGCGTGGGAGGTCCTAGCACAGATACGCAGTATTTT
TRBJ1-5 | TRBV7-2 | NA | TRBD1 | CASSPRGPQPQHF | TGTGCCAGCAGCCCCAGGGGGCCTCAGCCCCAGCATTTT
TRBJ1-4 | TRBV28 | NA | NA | CASSTPWTPNEKLFF | TGTGCCAGCAGTACTCCCTGGACACCTAATGAAAAACTGTTTTTT
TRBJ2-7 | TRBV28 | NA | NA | CASRPPSGFYEQYF | TGTGCCAGCAGGCCACCTTCGGGTTTCTACGAGCAGTACTTC
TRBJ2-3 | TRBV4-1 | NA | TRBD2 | CASSPTAGEGTDTQYF | TGCGCCAGCAGCCCCACAGCGGGAGAGGGCACAGATACGCAGTATTTT